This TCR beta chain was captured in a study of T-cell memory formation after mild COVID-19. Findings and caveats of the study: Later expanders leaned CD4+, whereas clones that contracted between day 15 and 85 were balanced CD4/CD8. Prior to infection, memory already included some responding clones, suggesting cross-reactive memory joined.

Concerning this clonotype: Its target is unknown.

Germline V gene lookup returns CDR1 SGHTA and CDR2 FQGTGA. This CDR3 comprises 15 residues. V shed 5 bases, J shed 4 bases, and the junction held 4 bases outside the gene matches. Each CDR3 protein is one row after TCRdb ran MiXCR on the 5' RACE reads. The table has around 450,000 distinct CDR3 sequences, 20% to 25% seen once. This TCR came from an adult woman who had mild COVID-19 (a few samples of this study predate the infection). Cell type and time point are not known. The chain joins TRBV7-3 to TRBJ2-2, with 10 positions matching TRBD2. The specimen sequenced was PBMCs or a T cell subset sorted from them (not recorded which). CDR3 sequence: CASSERGGRTGELFF. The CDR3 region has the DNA TGTGCCAGCAGCGAGCGGGGGGGGCGCACCGGGGAGCTGTTTTTT.